The 9 T cell receptor beta chains below were found in one sample sequenced in a study of control samples from healthy donors and cancer patients. Some clones are missing from TCRdb's copy, which holds only in-frame ones; the method was immunoSEQ multiplex PCR. The sample has about 92,000 clones; around 80% are singletons. Sequences were obtained from blood. The origin of the receptors is an older woman in good health.

The rearrangement links TRBV6-5 to TRBJ2-7, with TRBD1 identical over 9 bases. The ends lost 10 bases at V and 4 bases at J; junction bases unmatched: 11. This CDR3 is built from 14 residues. Germline loops: CDR1 MNHEY, CDR2 SVGAGI. CDR3 bases: TGTGCCACCTCGCAGGGACAGGGCGGTTACGAGCAGTACTTC. Residues: CATSQGQGGYEQYF.

The rearrangement uses TRBV28 and TRBJ1-4; 12 bases agree with TRBD1. CDR1 and CDR2 from the germline V gene are MDHEN and SYDVKM. The CDR3 is made up of 17 amino acids. After removal of 6 bases from V and 0 bases from J, the junction contained 5 bases not matched to a gene. The CDR3 sequence is CASRGTGGGTTNEKLFF. In DNA, the CDR3 is TGTGCCAGCAGGGGGACAGGGGGCGGTACAACTAATGAAAAACTGTTTTTT.

The gene calls are TRBV4-1 and TRBJ1-3, with D possibly being TRBD1 (5 bases). Germline V gene sequence: CDR1 MGHRA, CDR2 YSYEKL. The CDR3 loop spans 15 amino acids. Trimming left V 3 bases short and J 2 bases short, with 11 bases between. CDR3: CASSQGTRTGNTIYF. CDR3 bases: TGCGCCAGCAGCCAGGGGACGCGAACTGGAAACACCATATATTTT.

This rearrangement joins TRBV12-3 or TRBV12-4 to TRBJ1-4; no clear D. V gave up 3 bases and J gave up 8 bases, with 4 bases separating them. The CDR3 spans 11 residues. CDR3 protein: CASSLREKLFF. CDR3 bases: TGTGCCAGCAGTTTGAGGGAAAAACTGTTTTTT.

This clone was seen once. CDR3 residues: CASSPQGDRGYTF. CDR3 nucleotide sequence: TGTGCCAGCAGTCCTCAGGGGGATCGGGGCTACACCTTC. The genes are TRBV6-5 and TRBJ1-2; 7 bases are a match to TRBD1. The CDR3 contains 13 residues. From germline, CDR1 is MNHEY and CDR2 SVGAGI. The V gene end was trimmed by 5 bases and the J gene end by 8 bases; junction bases not matched to a gene: 8.

The count of this clone is one. The CDR3 DNA reads as TGCGCCAGCAGCTTGGGAAATGTCGGGGGGGCCACCGGGGAGCTGTTTTTT. The encoded protein is CASSLGNVGGATGELFF. V gene TRBV5-1 combines with J gene TRBJ2-2, with 8 bases matching TRBD2. The germline gives CDR1 SGHRS, CDR2 YFSETQ. The CDR3 loop spans 17 amino acids. V lost 0 bases to trimming and J lost 4 bases; unmatched junction nucleotides: 8.

The gene calls are TRBV18 and TRBJ1-6, with unresolved D. This CDR3 is built from 14 residues. Germline loops: CDR1 KGHSH, CDR2 LQKENI. The V and J ends lost 2 bases and 10 bases respectively, with 12 bases between them. The CDR3 DNA follows: TGTGCCAGCTCACCAGGTGGCCCGGAGTCACCCCTCCACTTT. Protein sequence: CASSPGGPESPLHF.

The rearrangement joins TRBV2 to TRBJ1-5; 8 bases fit TRBD1. The CDR3 length is 16 residues. V was pared by 6 bases and J by 6 bases, with 13 bases of the junction left unmatched. The germline CDR1 and CDR2 sequences are SNHLY and FYNNEI. The CDR3 region has the DNA TGTGCCAGCAGCGAACGGGACAGGCCTCCGGGTCAGCCCCAGCATTTT. The encoded protein is CASSERDRPPGQPQHF.

This chain joins TRBV28 and TRBJ1-1, with D hard to call. The CDR3 runs 14 residues. Germline lookup yields CDR1 MDHEN and CDR2 SYDVKM. Trimming took off 6 bases at V and 0 bases at J, with 11 bases between the two ends. The CDR3 region has the DNA TGTGCCAGCAGATCCGACACTTTGAACACTGAAGCTTTCTTT. This translates into CASRSDTLNTEAFF.